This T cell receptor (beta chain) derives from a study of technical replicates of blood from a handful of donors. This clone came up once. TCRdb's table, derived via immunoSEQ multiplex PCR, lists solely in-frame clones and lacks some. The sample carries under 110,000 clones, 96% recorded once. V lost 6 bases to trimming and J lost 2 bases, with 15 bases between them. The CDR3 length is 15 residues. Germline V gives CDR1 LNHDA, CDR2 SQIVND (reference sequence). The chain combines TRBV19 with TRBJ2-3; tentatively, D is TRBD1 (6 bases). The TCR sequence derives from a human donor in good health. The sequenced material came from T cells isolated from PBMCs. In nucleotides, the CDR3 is TGTGCCAGTAGCGCCTTTGGACAGCTCACAGATACGCAGTATTTT. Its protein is CASSAFGQLTDTQYF. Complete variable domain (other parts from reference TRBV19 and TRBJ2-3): DGGITQSPKYLFRKEGQNVTLSCEQNLNHDAMYWYRQDPGQGLRLIYYSQIVNDFQKGDIAEGYSVSREKKESFPLTVTSAQKNPTAFYLCASSAFGQLTDTQYFGPGTRLTVL.